The 27 T cell receptor beta chains in this list originate from one sample, sequenced in a study of immune evolution from preneoplasia to lung adenocarcinoma. Here immunoSEQ multiplex PCR was the method, and the copy in TCRdb shows in-frame clones only, minus some. The sample consists of roughly 5,000 clones, 75% to 90% of them appearing once. The source material was FFPE minimally invasive lung adenocarcinoma tissue. These receptors all come from a person in their sixties or seventies with lung adenocarcinoma.

This chain joins TRBV5-6 and TRBJ1-5; 9 bases map to TRBD1. The CDR3 spans 16 residues. After removal of 5 bases from V and 2 bases from J, the junction contained 8 bases not matched to a gene. Germline CDR1 and CDR2: SGHDT and YYEEEE. The CDR3 DNA reads TGTGCCAGCAGTTATTACACAGGGGGCGGCAATCAGCCCCAGCATTTT. The encoded protein is CASSYYTGGGNQPQHF.

The chain has TRBV4-1 and TRBJ1-6; TRBD1 matches 9 bases. V was pared by 2 bases and J by 10 bases, with 6 bases of the junction left unmatched. The germline V gene has CDR1 MGHRA and CDR2 YSYEKL. The CDR3 spans 15 residues. The CDR3 sequence is CASSQPGTGRSPLHF. The CDR3 nucleotides read TGCGCCAGCAGCCAACCCGGGACAGGGCGCTCACCCCTCCACTTT.

The chain recombines TRBV28 with TRBJ1-1; D unclear. Trimming removed 6 bases from V and 0 bases from J, with 11 bases in between. The CDR3 extends over 14 amino acids. Per the germline V gene, CDR1 is MDHEN and CDR2 is SYDVKM. CDR3 bases: TGTGCCAGCAGCGAGATTACCATGAACACTGAAGCTTTCTTT. Translated: CASSEITMNTEAFF. Combining the CDR3 with reference TRBV28 and TRBJ1-1 gives the whole variable domain DVKVTQSSRYLVKRTGEKVFLECVQDMDHENMFWYRQDPGLGLRLIYFSYDVKMKEKGDIPEGYSVSREKKERFSLILESASTNQTSMYLCASSEITMNTEAFFGQGTRLTVV.

CDR3 sequence: CASSDDGPSVETQYF. The DNA for the CDR3 is TGCGCCAGCAGCGATGACGGCCCATCCGTAGAGACCCAGTACTTC. The rearrangement uses TRBV5-1 and TRBJ2-5; the D is unclear. The length of the CDR3 is 15 residues. V lost 4 bases, J lost 4 bases, and 17 bases lay in between. From germline, CDR1 is SGHRS and CDR2 YFSETQ.

There are a few counts of this clone. The J gene is TRBJ1-5, the V gene TRBV28, with D maybe TRBD1 (5 bases). The ends were cut back, 6 bases at V and 2 bases at J, with 8 bases in the middle. Germline values: CDR1 MDHEN, CDR2 SYDVKM. This CDR3 is built from 13 residues. DNA for the CDR3: TGTGCCAGCAGGGGGGTCGGCAATCAGCCCCAGCATTTT. It specifies CASRGVGNQPQHF.

J is TRBJ2-3 and V is TRBV4-2, with D possibly being TRBD2 (6 bases). Germline CDR1 LGHNA, CDR2 YNFKEQ. The ends were cut back, 1 base at V and 4 bases at J, with 12 bases in the middle. CDR3 length equals 15 residues. The CDR3 nucleotides read TGTGCCAGCAGCCAAGCTATGGGGGAGGCAGATACGCAGTATTTT. Amino acids: CASSQAMGEADTQYF.

The rearrangement joins TRBV28 to TRBJ1-4; the match to TRBD1 covers 9 bases. CDR3 length: 16 residues. Germline V gene sequence: CDR1 MDHEN, CDR2 SYDVKM. After removal of 4 bases from V and 8 bases from J, the junction contained 11 bases not matched to a gene. This chain's CDR3 is CASSSSGTGTREKLFF. The CDR3 nucleotides read TGTGCCAGCAGTTCCTCCGGGACAGGGACGCGGGAAAAACTGTTTTTT.

This chain joins TRBV11-2 and TRBJ2-1; D possibly corresponds to TRBD2 (6 bases). Trimming removed 1 base from V and 1 base from J, with 11 bases in between. The CDR3 contains 16 residues. The germline gives CDR1 SGHAT, CDR2 FQNNGV. The CDR3 is CASSLAGVSSYNEQFF. In DNA, the CDR3 is TGTGCCAGCAGCTTAGCGGGAGTGTCTTCCTACAATGAGCAGTTCTTC.

The rearrangement joins TRBV4-1 to TRBJ2-7; D gene uncertain. CDR1 is MGHRA, CDR2 YSYEKL, per germline. The CDR3 is made up of 12 amino acids. V lost 3 bases, J lost 6 bases, and 9 bases lay in between. The CDR3 coding sequence is TGCGCCAGCAGCCAGGATGGGGTCGAGCAGTACTTC. Translation: CASSQDGVEQYF.

This rearrangement joins TRBV27 to TRBJ1-5; a weak D match, TRBD1 (6 bases). CDR1 is MNHEY and CDR2 is SMNVEV in the germline V gene (reference sequence). With 5 bases removed from V and 6 bases from J, the gap between germline ends came to 11 bases. The CDR3 covers 13 residues. The CDR3 loop is CASSTQGGQPQHF. The CDR3, as DNA: TGTGCCAGCAGTACACAGGGCGGTCAGCCCCAGCATTTT.

The rearrangement joins TRBV15 to TRBJ1-3; D unclear. V lost 1 base and J lost 4, with 17 bases in between. The CDR3 sequence is 17 residues long. In germline, CDR1 is LNHNV, CDR2 YYDKDF (reference sequence). CDR3 region: CATSRGWGLVEGNTIYF. DNA of the CDR3: TGTGCCACCAGCAGAGGATGGGGTTTGGTGGAGGGAAACACCATATATTTT.

The J gene is TRBJ2-5, the V gene TRBV6-1, with TRBD2 matching 10 bases. V lost 0 bases to trimming and J lost 5 bases; unmatched junction nucleotides: 21. The CDR3 contains 21 residues. The germline V gene has CDR1 MNHNS and CDR2 SASEGT. The DNA for the CDR3 is TGTGCCAGCAGTGAAGCCAAGTCAAGCGGGAGGGCTTTTTCTGCGGCCGAGACCCAGTACTTC. This encodes CASSEAKSSGRAFSAAETQYF.

This clone occurred once. The CDR3 DNA reads TGTGCAAGTCGCCGGACAGGGGTTCGGGAAAAACTGTTTTTT. Translated: CASRRTGVREKLFF. This sequence joins TRBV12-2 and TRBJ1-4; the table's TRBD1 call for D was not verified on the DNA. TRBV12-2 is noted as a pseudogene. The CDR3 spans 14 residues.

This chain connects TRBV5-1 to TRBJ2-5, with a tentative D call TRBD1 (6 bases). The last part of the DNA fits TRBJ2-7 better; the J call may be wrong. Germline CDR1 SGHRS, CDR2 YFSETQ. This CDR3 has 16 amino acids. The CDR3: CASSLALGQETYEQYF. CDR3 bases: TGCGCCAGCAGCTTGGCCCTGGGACAAGAGACCTACGAGCAGTACTTC.

The chain employs TRBV11-2 and TRBJ2-5; D is ambiguous. The germline CDR1 and CDR2 sequences are SGHAT and FQNNGV. V lost 7 bases and J lost 3, with 15 bases in between. CDR3 length equals 14 residues. CDR3 protein: CASNDFYTEETQYF. CDR3 DNA sequence: TGTGCCAGCAACGACTTTTACACTGAAGAGACCCAGTACTTC.

The chain combines TRBV18 with TRBJ2-3; D remains ambiguous. Germline V CDR1 and CDR2: KGHSH, LQKENI. The V end lost 0 bases, the J end lost 3 bases, and 4 bases lay between the germline ends. CDR3 length equals 13 residues. This CDR3 is CASSPPVTDTQYF. CDR3 sequence (DNA): TGTGCCAGCTCACCACCGGTGACAGATACGCAGTATTTT.

This CDR3 reads CASSSRNPNTGELFF. CDR3 DNA sequence: TGTGCCAGCAGCTCAAGGAATCCTAACACCGGGGAGCTGTTTTTT. The chain couples TRBV7-3 to TRBJ2-2; D not certain. Between the trimmed V and J ends, which lost 4 bases and 2 bases, there was a span of 11 bases. The CDR3 covers 15 residues. Looked up from germline, CDR1 is SGHTA and CDR2 is FQGTGA.

In this sample, this clone turned up a few times. The chain combines TRBV5-6 with TRBJ2-3; D uncertain. V was trimmed by 3 bases and J by 5 bases, leaving 22 bases between them. The V gene's germline CDR1 is SGHDT and CDR2 YYEEEE. The length of the CDR3 is 17 residues. The CDR3 nucleotides are TGTGCCAGCAGCTCCGGAGAGCTTCGGCTTAAGGGAGATACGCAGTATTTT. Translation gives CASSSGELRLKGDTQYF.

The CDR3, as DNA: TGTGCCAGCAGTTACTCCTGGATTCAGAATCAGCCCCAGCATTTT. This sequence encodes CASSYSWIQNQPQHF. The chain couples TRBV6-5 to TRBJ1-5; D is undetermined. CDR3 length: 15 amino acids. CDR1 and CDR2 from the germline V gene are MNHEY and SVGAGI. The V gene lost 0 bases and the J gene lost 4 bases, with 10 bases spanning the gap.

The chain uses TRBV10-3 and TRBJ2-3; D assignment may be TRBD1 or TRBD2 (5 bases each). V was trimmed by 10 bases and J by 4 bases, leaving 21 bases between them. This CDR3 contains 15 residues. CDR1 is ENHRY, CDR2 SYGVKD, per germline. The CDR3 DNA reads as TGTGCCAGCGAACAGGAACTAGTATCTGCAGATACGCAGTATTTT. Its protein product is CASEQELVSADTQYF.

The genes are TRBV6-4 and TRBJ1-5, with TRBD1 as a possible D gene (5 bases). Per germline, CDR1 MRHNA and CDR2 SNTAGT. The CDR3 is 13 residues long. The V end lost 6 bases, the J end lost 7 bases, and 13 bases lay between the germline ends. The CDR3 loop reads CASSLNGDQPQHF. Written as DNA, the CDR3 is TGTGCCAGCAGCCTAAATGGGGACCAGCCCCAGCATTTT.

V and J are TRBV7-9 and TRBJ2-5; D is uncertain. V was pared by 5 bases and J by 1 base, with 11 bases between. The CDR3 sequence is 14 residues long. The V gene's germline CDR1 is SEHNR and CDR2 FQNEAQ (reference sequence). CDR3 region: CASSAGPLQETQYF. Here the CDR3 DNA reads TGTGCCAGCAGCGCAGGACCCCTCCAAGAGACCCAGTACTTC.

The chain joins TRBV29-1 to TRBJ1-1; D not certain. Trimming pared 1 base from V and 4 bases from J, leaving 16 bases between. CDR1 is SQVTM, CDR2 ANQGSEA, per germline. This CDR3 region has 15 residues. This CDR3 reads CSVEGRGALSTEAFF. CDR3 DNA: TGCAGCGTTGAAGGCCGGGGAGCCCTTAGCACTGAAGCTTTCTTT.

This clone appeared a single time. The rearrangement links TRBV6-1 to TRBJ1-5; no reliable D call. Germline values: CDR1 MNHNS, CDR2 SASEGT. The CDR3 has 11 amino acids. V was shortened by 0 bases and J by 16 bases, with 10 bases between the two germline ends. This CDR3 reads CASSEAGANHF. The DNA for the CDR3 is TGTGCCAGCAGTGAAGCGGGAGCAAATCATTTT.

This clone has only one observation. The CDR3 is CASSLGLSHQFF. The DNA for the CDR3 is TGTGCCAGCAGCTTGGGGCTTTCCCATCAGTTCTTC. The chain is built from TRBV5-4 and TRBJ2-1; D not certain. CDR3 length: 12 residues. With 0 bases removed from V and 13 bases from J, the gap between germline ends came to 11 bases. CDR1 and CDR2 from the germline V gene are SGHNT and YYREEE (reference sequence).

The chain has TRBV27 and TRBJ2-7; 7 nucleotides match TRBD1. The V segment lost 6 bases and the J segment 3 bases; nucleotides outside the gene matches: 11. CDR1 is MNHEY, CDR2 SMNVEV, per germline (reference sequence). This CDR3 is 15 amino acids long. This CDR3 reads CASRETGLKNYEQYF. The CDR3, as DNA: TGTGCCAGCAGAGAGACAGGGTTAAAGAACTACGAGCAGTACTTC.

This chain links TRBV28 with TRBJ2-5; 12 bases map to TRBD2. The DNA end is a closer match to TRBJ2-7, so the J assignment may be wrong. Germline V gives CDR1 MDHEN, CDR2 SYDVKM. This CDR3 has 16 amino acids. As DNA, the CDR3 is TGTGCCAGCAGTCTAGAACTAGCGGGAGGCCCCTACGAGCAGTACTTC. This translates into CASSLELAGGPYEQYF.